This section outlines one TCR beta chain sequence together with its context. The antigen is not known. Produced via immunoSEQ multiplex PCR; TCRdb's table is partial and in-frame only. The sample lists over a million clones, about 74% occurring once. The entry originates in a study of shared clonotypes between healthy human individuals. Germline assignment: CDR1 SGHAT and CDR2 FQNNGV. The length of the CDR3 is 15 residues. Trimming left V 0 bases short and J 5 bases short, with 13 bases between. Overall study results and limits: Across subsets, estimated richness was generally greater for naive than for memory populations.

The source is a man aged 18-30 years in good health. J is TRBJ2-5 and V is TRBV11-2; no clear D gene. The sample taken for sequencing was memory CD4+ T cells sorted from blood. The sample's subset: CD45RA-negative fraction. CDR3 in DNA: TGTGCCAGCAGCTTAGATAGTAAGGGCACGGAGACCCAGTACTTC. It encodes CASSLDSKGTETQYF.